One and the same sample provided the 25 T cell receptor beta chains below, sequenced in a study of shared clonotypes between healthy human individuals. Libraries were prepared by immunoSEQ multiplex PCR; TCRdb keeps only in-frame clonotypes and omits some of them. The table has roughly 2.5 million clones, approximately 94% seen once. The sample taken for sequencing was naive CD4+ T cells sorted from blood. Documented subset: CD45RA+ positively selected. The receptors originated from a man aged 18 to 29 in good health.

The chain recombines TRBV18 with TRBJ2-7; 10 bases are a match to TRBD2. With 2 bases clipped from V and 1 base from J, the junction kept 2 bases outside the gene matches. CDR3 size: 15 residues. Germline V gene data show CDR1 as KGHSH and CDR2 as LQKENI. The CDR3 coding sequence is TGTGCCAGCTCACCAGGACTAGCGGAGTCCTACGAGCAGTACTTC. It specifies CASSPGLAESYEQYF.

J is TRBJ1-2 and V is TRBV5-4; D unclear. V was clipped by 2 bases and J by 0 bases, with 8 bases between them. CDR1 and CDR2 (germline): SGHNT, YYREEE (reference sequence). The length of the CDR3 is 14 residues. CDR3 in DNA: TGTGCCAGCAGCTTTCAGGCCTCTAACTATGGCTACACCTTC. Its protein product is CASSFQASNYGYTF.

With regard to this clone: Different DNA sequences within this sample yield the same CDR3. The chain couples TRBV18 to TRBJ1-1; TRBD1 might be the D (5 bases). From germline, CDR1 is KGHSH and CDR2 LQKENI. The CDR3 sequence is 13 residues long. The germline V and J ends were trimmed by 3 bases and 1 base, with 6 bases remaining between them. The CDR3 sequence is CASSPQGNTEAFF. Here the CDR3 DNA reads TGTGCCAGCTCACCTCAGGGGAACACTGAAGCTTTCTTT.

The rearrangement links TRBV6-4 to TRBJ1-5, with no clear D. Trimming shortened V by 5 bases and J by 0 bases, and 8 bases separated the two germline ends. The CDR3 loop spans 14 amino acids. Germline V lookup: CDR1 MRHNA, CDR2 SNTAGT. CDR3 loop: CASSPINSNQPQHF. The CDR3 region has the DNA TGTGCCAGCAGTCCAATTAATAGCAATCAGCCCCAGCATTTT.

This clone was seen just once. The V and J genes are TRBV9 and TRBJ2-5; D is undetermined. The V end was cut by 0 bases, the J end by 4 bases, with 4 bases between. The CDR3 has 12 amino acids. CDR1 and CDR2 from the germline V gene are SGDLS and YYNGEE. In DNA, the CDR3 is TGTGCCAGCAGCGTAGAACTAGAGACCCAGTACTTC. Translating it yields CASSVELETQYF.

The chain couples TRBV10-3 to TRBJ2-7; D is tentatively TRBD1 or TRBD2 (7 bases each). The CDR3 has 16 amino acids. Germline lookup yields CDR1 ENHRY and CDR2 SYGVKD. V was pared by 1 base and J by 2 bases, with 15 bases between. The CDR3 DNA reads as TGTGCCATCAGTGAGTGGAGTCAGGGGGGGGCCTACGAGCAGTACTTC. This codes for CAISEWSQGGAYEQYF.

This clone was recorded once. V gene TRBV11-2 combines with J gene TRBJ1-5, with a weak D call TRBD1 (6 bases). Germline V gene sequence: CDR1 SGHAT, CDR2 FQNNGV. Trimming pared 1 base from V and 3 bases from J, leaving 10 bases between. The CDR3 consists of 15 residues. DNA of the CDR3: TGTGCCAGCAGCTTAGGTGCAGGGGACAATCAGCCCCAGCATTTT. As protein: CASSLGAGDNQPQHF.

The chain links TRBV5-1 to TRBJ2-1, with D maybe TRBD1 (5 bases). The CDR3 sequence is 15 residues long. Per germline, CDR1 SGHRS and CDR2 YFSETQ. The V gene lost 7 bases and the J gene lost 0 bases, with 14 bases spanning the gap. CDR3 sequence reads: CASHFAQGSYNEQFF. The CDR3 DNA reads TGCGCCAGCCACTTCGCGCAGGGCTCCTACAATGAGCAGTTCTTC. The entire variable domain, with the rest obtained from reference TRBV5-1 and TRBJ2-1, is as follows: KAGVTQTPRYLIKTRGQQVTLSCSPISGHRSVSWYQQTPGQGLQFLFEYFSETQRNKGNFPGRFSGRQFSNSRSEMNVSTLELGDSALYLCASHFAQGSYNEQFFGPGTRLTVL.

The chain employs TRBV5-1 and TRBJ1-3, with 7 positions matching TRBD1. With V trimmed by 3 bases and J by 2 bases, 2 bases remained unmatched. Germline CDR1 SGHRS, CDR2 YFSETQ. The length of the CDR3 is 14 residues. This CDR3 reads CASSYGQAGNTIYF. The DNA for the CDR3 is TGCGCCAGCAGCTACGGACAGGCTGGAAACACCATATATTTT.

The J gene is TRBJ2-3, the V gene TRBV28; a weak D match, TRBD2 (5 bases). The V gene lost 5 bases and the J gene lost 3 bases, with 18 bases spanning the gap. Germline V gene lookup returns CDR1 MDHEN and CDR2 SYDVKM. The CDR3 length is 16 residues. The CDR3 sequence: CASSQPDTGGTDTQYF. The CDR3 DNA follows: TGTGCCAGCAGTCAACCCGACACGGGCGGGACAGATACGCAGTATTTT.

The chain joins TRBV2 to TRBJ2-3; 9 bases map to TRBD2. Per the germline V gene, CDR1 is SNHLY and CDR2 is FYNNEI. V trimming: 8 bases; J trimming: 0 bases; junction bases outside the gene matches: 3. This CDR3 contains 14 residues. The CDR3 is CASAGGVSTDTQYF. CDR3 nucleotides: TGTGCCAGCGCGGGGGGGGTTAGCACAGATACGCAGTATTTT.

The chain is built from TRBV6-6 and TRBJ2-7, with a tentative D call TRBD1 (5 bases). The CDR3 extends over 14 amino acids. Germline lookup yields CDR1 MNHNY and CDR2 SVGAGI (reference sequence). Deletions cut 2 bases from V and 5 bases from J, with 13 bases between. As DNA, the CDR3 is TGTGCCAGCAGTTACAGCATAAGGGGCGACGAGCAGTACTTC. As protein: CASSYSIRGDEQYF.

This clone was recorded only once. In nucleotides, the CDR3 is TGTGCCAGCACCGAGAATAGGCTAGCGGGAGTTTACGAGCAGTACTTC. Amino acids: CASTENRLAGVYEQYF. This chain uses TRBV11-2 with TRBJ2-7, with 10 bases fitting TRBD2. The V segment lost 7 bases and the J segment 4 bases; nucleotides outside the gene matches: 13. CDR3 length equals 16 residues. The germline V gene has CDR1 SGHAT and CDR2 FQNNGV.

This clone was seen just once. The chain combines TRBV12-1 with TRBJ2-7; the table's D call, TRBD1, has no DNA check behind it. TRBV12-1 is tagged as a pseudogene. This CDR3 is 17 amino acids long. This CDR3 reads CASSSTIERGWLYEQYF. CDR3 coding DNA: TGTGCCAGCAGCTCGACAATAGAAAGGGGCTGGCTCTACGAGCAGTACTTC.

Concerning this clone: The junction and the germline gene differ at one end; a read error may be behind it. This chain joins TRBV19 and TRBJ2-5; 8 bases agree with TRBD1. Germline loops: CDR1 LNHDA, CDR2 SQIVND (reference sequence). The CDR3 has 15 amino acids. CDR3 amino acids: CASSATGAQGSALDF. The CDR3 region has the DNA TGTGCCAGTAGTGCGACAGGGGCCCAGGGATCCGCATTGGACTTC.

The genes are TRBV2 and TRBJ1-1, with a possible D match to TRBD1 (5 bases). V lost 0 bases and J 9 bases, leaving 14 bases between the germline ends. Germline values: CDR1 SNHLY, CDR2 FYNNEI. The CDR3 length is 14 residues. In DNA, the CDR3 is TGTGCCAGCAGTGAAGCGGGGCCAGGACACAAAGCTTTCTTT. This gives the protein CASSEAGPGHKAFF.

V gene TRBV5-6 combines with J gene TRBJ2-5; D is possibly TRBD1 or TRBD2 (6 bases each). CDR1 is SGHDT and CDR2 is YYEEEE in the germline V gene. V lost 0 bases and J lost 2, with 14 bases in between. This CDR3 region has 16 residues. CDR3 sequence (DNA): TGTGCCAGCAGCTTGGGAACGGGGGCTCAACAAGAGACCCAGTACTTC. Its protein is CASSLGTGAQQETQYF.

V usage is TRBV18 and J usage is TRBJ1-5, with TRBD1 matching 7 bases. V dropped 2 bases and J dropped 3; count of bases not matched to a gene: 7. In germline, CDR1 is KGHSH, CDR2 LQKENI. CDR3 length: 16 amino acids. The chain's CDR3 is CASSPEGQYYNQPQHF. CDR3 coding DNA: TGTGCCAGCTCACCAGAGGGACAGTACTACAATCAGCCCCAGCATTTT.

This sequence joins TRBV5-4 and TRBJ1-2; no clear D gene. CDR1 and CDR2 (germline): SGHNT, YYREEE (reference sequence). This CDR3 is built from 11 residues. V gave up 3 bases and J gave up 8 bases, with 8 bases separating them. CDR3 in DNA: TGTGCCAGCAGCTCCGGGTCGGGCTACACCTTC. As protein: CASSSGSGYTF.

The chain couples TRBV4-3 to TRBJ2-3; unclear D gene. Germline-derived CDR1 and CDR2 are LGHNA and YSLEER. V lost 4 bases, J lost 1 base, and 9 bases lay in between. The CDR3 is 14 amino acids. CDR3 sequence: CASSPRKGTDTQYF. The DNA for the CDR3 is TGCGCCAGCAGCCCCCGGAAGGGCACAGATACGCAGTATTTT.

Comment on this clone: This CDR3 is also generated by other DNA sequences in the sample. The chain carries TRBV5-1 and TRBJ2-7; 8 positions agree with TRBD2. Losses at the gene ends were 3 bases for V and 4 bases for J; bases not matched to a gene: 3. The length of the CDR3 is 13 residues. Germline CDR1 reads SGHRS; CDR2 reads YFSETQ. The CDR3 protein is CASSSGGGYEQYF. CDR3 nucleotides: TGCGCCAGCAGCTCGGGAGGGGGGTACGAGCAGTACTTC.

The genes are TRBV19 and TRBJ1-4; D is unresolved. This CDR3 is built from 14 residues. The germline V gene encodes CDR1 LNHDA and CDR2 SQIVND (reference sequence). Trimming removed 3 bases at V and 6 bases at J, with 11 bases between. The CDR3: CASSILGNDEKLFF. CDR3 nucleotides: TGTGCCAGTAGTATTCTTGGTAACGATGAAAAACTGTTTTTT.

This chain connects TRBV7-2 to TRBJ2-7; tentatively, D is TRBD1 or TRBD2 (5 bases each). Trimming removed 1 base at V and 4 bases at J, with 14 bases between. Germline V gene lookup returns CDR1 SGHTA and CDR2 FQGNSA. The CDR3 runs to 15 residues. The CDR3 reads CASSLGHTGAYEQYF. CDR3 DNA sequence: TGTGCCAGCAGCTTAGGGCATACCGGGGCTTACGAGCAGTACTTC.

The chain employs TRBV19 and TRBJ2-7; 11 bases agree with TRBD1. The CDR3 covers 15 residues. From germline, CDR1 is LNHDA and CDR2 SQIVND (reference sequence). V was clipped by 6 bases and J by 0 bases; unmatched bases: 4. CDR3 amino acids: CASRRGTGGSYEQYF. The CDR3 nucleotides are TGTGCCAGTAGACGTGGGACAGGGGGCTCCTACGAGCAGTACTTC.

Turning to this clone: Other DNA sequences from this sample encode an identical CDR3 as well. This rearrangement joins TRBV5-1 to TRBJ1-3; possible D gene TRBD1, 6 bases. Germline CDR1 is SGHRS and CDR2 is YFSETQ. V lost 1 base, J lost 0 bases, and 8 bases lay in between. The CDR3 has 15 residues. In DNA form, the CDR3 reads TGCGCCAGCAGCTTGAGGACAGACTCTGGAAACACCATATATTTT. It translates to CASSLRTDSGNTIYF.